What follows are 18 T cell receptor beta chains derived from one specimen sequenced in a study of cytotoxic CD8 clonotypes in ibrutinib-treated CLL. Clones were sequenced by immunoSEQ multiplex PCR, and TCRdb holds only the in-frame ones, with some missing. The sample contains about 120,000 clones, approximately 56% of which appear only once. The sample consisted of PBMCs, taken after 24 months of ibrutinib treatment. The receptors were gathered from a human donor with chronic lymphocytic leukemia.

The chain couples TRBV29-1 to TRBJ1-6, with 11 bases that match TRBD1. The germline V gene encodes CDR1 SQVTM and CDR2 ANQGSEA. Losses at the gene ends were 7 bases for V and 8 bases for J; bases not matched to a gene: 1. CDR3 length equals 12 residues. The CDR3 loop is CSAGQGDSPLHF. CDR3 nucleotide sequence: TGCAGCGCGGGACAGGGGGATTCACCCCTCCACTTT.

The chain combines TRBV5-1 with TRBJ2-7, with 9 bases aligning to TRBD1. J gave up 6 bases and V 2 bases, and 3 bases lay outside the gene matches. Germline lookup yields CDR1 SGHRS and CDR2 YFSETQ. The CDR3 extends over 13 amino acids. The CDR3 bases are TGCGCCAGCAGCTTCGGGACAGGGTTCGAGCAGTACTTC. This gives the protein CASSFGTGFEQYF.

V usage is TRBV9 and J usage is TRBJ1-6; a possible D gene is TRBD1 (6 bases). Trimming cost V 3 bases and J 9 bases, with 16 bases left between them. In germline, CDR1 is SGDLS, CDR2 YYNGEE. The CDR3 spans 15 residues. The CDR3 coding sequence is TGTGCCAGCAGCGCTTCCTCAGGGGCCGGTTCACCCCTCCACTTT. Its protein is CASSASSGAGSPLHF.

Remarks on this clone: In this CDR3 the conserved last residue, phenylalanine or tryptophan, is missing, so a read error is likely. It is unclear where the CDR3 begins or ends on the DNA, so no DNA is shown, and the CDR3 is as TCRdb lists it. The chain carries TRBV21-1 and TRBJ2-7; the table calls TRBD1, which could not be checked here. TRBV21-1 is given as a pseudogene. The CDR3 contains 14 residues when both ends are counted. This chain's CDR3 is CASSKDRGDRGKLS.

This clone has a handful of counts. The gene calls are TRBV10-3 and TRBJ2-5; 10 bases are a match to TRBD1. This CDR3 has 17 residues. J was trimmed by 5 bases and V by 3 bases; bases with no gene match: 12. Germline V CDR1 and CDR2: ENHRY, SYGVKD. DNA for the CDR3: TGTGCCATCAGTGACCCTAGACCGGGACAGGGGTCGGAGACCCAGTACTTC. Amino acids: CAISDPRPGQGSETQYF.

A note on this clone: It is unclear where the CDR3 begins or ends on the DNA, so no DNA is shown, and the CDR3 is as TCRdb lists it. The V gene is TRBV27, the J gene TRBJ1-3. Inclusive of both ends, the CDR3 amounts to 19 amino acids. The germline V gene has CDR1 MNHEY and CDR2 SMNVEV (reference sequence). CDR3 loop: CASSSSHRLLISAGNTIYF.

The chain carries TRBV7-3 and TRBJ2-1; D unresolved. The V gene lost 3 bases and the J gene lost 5 bases, with 8 bases spanning the gap. The CDR3 has 13 residues. Germline-derived CDR1 and CDR2 are SGHTA and FQGTGA. The CDR3 bases are TGTGCCAGCAGCTTTAGGACGAACAATGAGCAGTTCTTC. Amino acids: CASSFRTNNEQFF.

V gene TRBV30 combines with J gene TRBJ2-7; either TRBD1 or TRBD2 may fit D (5 bases each). The CDR3 covers 15 residues. The V gene's germline CDR1 is GTSNPN and CDR2 SVGIG (reference sequence). Trimming took 3 bases from V and 5 from J, leaving 20 bases between them. For the CDR3, the DNA is TGTGCCTGGAGAGGCGAGCAGGGACGGTTGAACGAGCAGTACTTC. It translates to CAWRGEQGRLNEQYF.

The chain couples TRBV7-8 to TRBJ1-3; 11 bases match TRBD1. V lost 2 bases, J lost 3 bases, and 3 bases stayed unmatched. Per the germline V gene, CDR1 is SGHVS and CDR2 is FQNEAQ. This CDR3 spans 16 amino acids. CDR3 DNA sequence: TGTGCCAGCAGCTTAAAAGGGACAGGGGGTGGAAACACCATATATTTT. This codes for CASSLKGTGGGNTIYF.

The chain employs TRBV19 and TRBJ1-5; D unresolved. CDR1 and CDR2 from the germline V gene are LNHDA and SQIVND (reference sequence). The CDR3 totals 15 residues. V lost 3 bases and J lost 4, with 13 bases in between. The CDR3 sequence is CASSIGVGGNQPQHF. CDR3 nucleotides: TGTGCCAGTAGTATTGGGGTTGGCGGGAATCAGCCCCAGCATTTT.

Details on this clone: This same CDR3 is encoded by further DNA sequences in the sample. The chain joins TRBV11-3 to TRBJ2-7; D gene unclear. Between the trimmed V and J ends, which lost 2 bases and 6 bases, there was a span of 5 bases. The germline CDR1 and CDR2 sequences are SGHNT and YENEEA. The CDR3 is 11 residues long. The CDR3 loop reads CASSLRSEQYF. CDR3 bases: TGTGCCAGCAGCTTAAGAAGCGAGCAGTACTTC.

This clone occurred a few times. Distinct nucleotide sequences in the sample also encode this CDR3. The rearrangement links TRBV25-1 to TRBJ2-6; no clear D gene. This CDR3 region has 15 residues. V was shortened by 1 base and J by 0 bases, with 4 bases between the two germline ends. Germline CDR1 is MGHDK and CDR2 is SYGVNS. CDR3 in amino acids: CASSESGSGANVLTF. The CDR3 DNA follows: TGTGCCAGCAGTGAATCGGGCTCTGGGGCCAACGTCCTGACTTTC.

This clone has a handful of counts. This chain links TRBV6-6 with TRBJ2-7; no firm D call. The germline gives CDR1 MNHNY, CDR2 SVGAGI (reference sequence). Trimming left V 6 bases short and J 7 bases short, with 7 bases between. The CDR3 runs 10 residues. In DNA, the CDR3 is TGTGCCAGCAGAGGAGAAGAGCAGTACTTC. Amino acid sequence: CASRGEEQYF.

This chain connects TRBV30 to TRBJ2-1; weak D call: TRBD2 (6 bases). Germline values: CDR1 GTSNPN, CDR2 SVGIG (reference sequence). V was cut by 4 bases and J by 9 bases, with 16 bases left in between. The CDR3 loop spans 13 amino acids. For the CDR3, the DNA is TGTGCCTGGACTGCGGGGCTATCAAGTGAGCAGTTCTTC. Residues: CAWTAGLSSEQFF.

The chain carries TRBV29-1 and TRBJ1-1, with D maybe TRBD1 (5 bases). The V gene lost 1 base and the J gene lost 11 bases, with 14 bases spanning the gap. The CDR3 runs to 12 residues. Germline-derived CDR1 and CDR2 are SQVTM and ANQGSEA. This chain's CDR3 is CSVEGDRAEAFF. The CDR3 DNA is TGCAGCGTTGAAGGGGACCGGGCGGAGGCTTTCTTT.

DNA of the CDR3: TGTGCCTGGAGTACCCTGAGGGGGAGCTATGGCTACACCTTC. Amino acids: CAWSTLRGSYGYTF. The V call is TRBV30, the J call TRBJ1-2, with D tentatively TRBD1 (6 bases). The length of the CDR3 is 14 residues. Germline CDR1 GTSNPN, CDR2 SVGIG (reference sequence). V lost 2 bases, J lost 4 bases, and 14 bases lay in between.

V is TRBV6-1 and J is TRBJ2-1, with 10 nucleotides matching TRBD2. V was clipped by 4 bases and J by 5 bases; unmatched bases: 8. Germline CDR1 and CDR2: MNHNS and SASEGT. The CDR3 is 16 residues long. CDR3 residues: CASSVLLAGPNNEQFF. The CDR3 DNA follows: TGTGCCAGCAGTGTATTACTAGCGGGGCCAAACAATGAGCAGTTCTTC.

V usage is TRBV11-1 and J usage is TRBJ1-2; D is unclear. Per germline, CDR1 SGHAT and CDR2 FQDESV (reference sequence). The CDR3 sequence is 12 residues long. V was clipped by 5 bases and J by 3 bases, with 7 bases between them. Here the CDR3 DNA reads TGTGCCAGCAGCCCAGGAGACTATGGCTACACCTTC. This sequence encodes CASSPGDYGYTF.